The entry below gives a single TCR beta chain sequence along with its context. The target antigen is unknown. The germline CDR1 and CDR2 sequences are SNHLY and FYNNEI. This CDR3 spans 10 amino acids. Trimming stripped 11 bases from V and 10 bases from J, with 12 bases between. The sample is drawn from a study of CD8+CD57+ T cells in acquired aplastic anemia. Whole-study results and caveats: Patients and controls shared nearly 30 CD8+ CDR3 sequences, highly expressed in patients.

In patients chosen for sequencing, flow cytometry had shown CD8+CD57+ cell expansion. Severe acquired aplastic anemia was the diagnosis recorded for all patients. Blood samples were obtained from patients who had received no prior therapy. Genomic DNA constituted the template upon which TCR beta VDJ and CDR3 profiling was performed. Each CDR3 protein gets one entry after TCRdb re-called the reads with MiXCR. Found here are some 200,000 distinct CDR3 sequences, roughly 50% of them singletons; the top ten hold around 1.8%. The sequenced material came from sorted CD4+, CD8+, or CD8+CD57+ T cells (not recorded which) from PBMCs. This sequence joins TRBV2 and TRBJ2-1; D may be TRBD1 or TRBD2 (5 bases each). The TCR originated in a human donor with aplastic anemia. For the CDR3, the DNA is TGTGCCGGGGGAGTACGGGAGCAGTTCTTC. This translates into CAGGVREQFF. Together with reference TRBV2 and TRBJ2-1, the CDR3 gives the full variable domain: EPEVTQTPSHQVTQMGQEVILRCVPISNHLYFYWYRQILGQKVEFLVSFYNNEISEKSEIFDDQFSVERPDGSNFTLKIRSTKLEDSAMYFCAGGVREQFFGPGTRLTVL.